The present T cell receptor (beta chain) was sequenced within a study of cytomegalovirus exposure and HLA in healthy donors. V was cut by 2 bases and J by 1 base, with 8 bases left in between. In germline, CDR1 is MDHEN, CDR2 SYDVKM. CDR3 size: 14 residues. Assay used: immunoSEQ multiplex PCR; TCRdb lists only in-frame clones, some missing. The data show some 340,000 clones, with about 90% seen just once and roughly 1.1% held by the top ten. The chain recombines TRBV28 with TRBJ2-5, with D uncertain. Sequences were obtained from PBMCs. The origin of this receptor is a woman in her thirties in good health and CMV-seropositive. CDR3 sequence reads: CASSLQLSQETQYF. DNA of the CDR3: TGTGCCAGCAGTTTACAACTTTCCCAAGAGACCCAGTACTTC.